The TCR beta chain under discussion was sequenced for a study of blood T cell repertoires in COVID-19. Study summary: Acute and convalescent COVID-19 specimens originated in the United States, Italy and Spain.

Participant ages covered 18 to 89 years across some 25 US areas. The CDR3 has 16 amino acids. After removal of 5 bases from V and 6 bases from J, the junction contained 13 bases not matched to a gene. The germline CDR1 and CDR2 sequences are SNHLY and FYNNEI. Libraries were prepared by immunoSEQ multiplex PCR; TCRdb keeps only in-frame clonotypes and omits some of them. Of around 170,000 clones detected, approximately 80% appear once; the ten largest clones hold about 12%. The source material was PBMCs or T cells enriched from blood (not recorded which). The chain carries TRBV2 and TRBJ2-1, with 7 bases lining up with TRBD2. The receptor was isolated from a man aged 50-60 years who had recovered from COVID-19. DNA of the CDR3: TGTGCCAGCAGTCATTGGGACTATTTTGGCCCCAATGAGCAGTTCTTC. It is translated as CASSHWDYFGPNEQFF.